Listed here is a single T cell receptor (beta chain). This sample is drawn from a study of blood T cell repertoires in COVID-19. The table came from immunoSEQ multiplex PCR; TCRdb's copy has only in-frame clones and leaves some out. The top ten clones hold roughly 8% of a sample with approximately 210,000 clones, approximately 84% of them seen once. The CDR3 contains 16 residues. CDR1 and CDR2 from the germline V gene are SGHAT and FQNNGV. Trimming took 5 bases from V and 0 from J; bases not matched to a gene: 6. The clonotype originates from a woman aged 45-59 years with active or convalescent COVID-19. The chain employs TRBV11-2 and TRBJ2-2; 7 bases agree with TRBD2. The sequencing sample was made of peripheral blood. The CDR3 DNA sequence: TGTGCCAGCAGCCGAGCGGGGCCCTCGAACACCGGGGAGCTGTTTTTT. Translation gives CASSRAGPSNTGELFF.